Following are 5 T cell receptor beta chains from one sample sequenced in a study of early T cells in non-severe SARS-CoV-2 infection. TCRdb called the 5' RACE reads again in MiXCR, with one record for every CDR3 protein. This table holds approximately 65,000 distinct CDR3 sequences, roughly 13% found once. Sequenced: whole blood. The receptor source for this set is an adult who was a healthcare worker with PCR-confirmed SARS-CoV-2 infection or an uninfected control (not recorded which).

The chain couples TRBV7-9 to TRBJ2-4; 9 bases match TRBD1. In germline, CDR1 is SEHNR, CDR2 FQNEAQ (reference sequence). V trimming: 5 bases; J trimming: 3 bases; junction bases outside the gene matches: 5. The CDR3 runs 15 residues. The CDR3 sequence: CASSADRGGKNIQYF. In DNA form, the CDR3 reads TGTGCCAGCAGCGCGGACAGGGGAGGCAAAAACATTCAGTACTTC.

The count of this clonotype is one. V usage is TRBV7-2 and J usage is TRBJ2-7; a weak D match, TRBD2 (5 bases). Per germline, CDR1 SGHTA and CDR2 FQGNSA. This CDR3 is built from 15 residues. Trimming cost V 5 bases and J 3 bases, with 17 bases left between them. CDR3 in amino acids: CASSASFSRHYEQYF. The CDR3 nucleotides are TGTGCCAGCAGCGCTAGCTTTTCGCGCCACTACGAGCAGTACTTC. The variable domain in full, completed from reference TRBV7-2 and TRBJ2-7, reads GAGVSQSPSNKVTEKGKDVELRCDPISGHTALYWYRQSLGQGLEFLIYFQGNSAPDKSGLPSDRFSAERTGGSVSTLTIQRTQQEDSAVYLCASSASFSRHYEQYFGPGTRLTVT.

This clonotype was seen only a few times. J is TRBJ1-2 and V is TRBV4-2; tentative D call: TRBD1 (5 bases). Germline assignment: CDR1 LGHNA and CDR2 YNFKEQ. The CDR3 is 14 amino acids. V lost 3 bases and J 4 bases, leaving 12 bases between the germline ends. CDR3 amino acids: CASSQGAQGYGYTF. DNA for the CDR3: TGTGCCAGCAGCCAGGGCGCGCAGGGCTATGGCTACACCTTC.

This clonotype was counted between two and nine times. V is TRBV12-3 or TRBV12-4 and J is TRBJ1-2; D gene ambiguous. Between the trimmed V and J ends, which lost 0 bases and 4 bases, there was a span of 12 bases. The length of the CDR3 is 15 residues. The CDR3 protein is CASSLAGEPAYGYTF. CDR3 coding DNA: TGTGCCAGCAGTTTAGCCGGGGAGCCTGCCTATGGCTACACCTTC.

The chain links TRBV20-1 to TRBJ2-3; TRBD2 matches at 9 bases. The CDR3 runs to 15 residues. J gave up 5 bases and V 3 bases, and 9 bases lay outside the gene matches. CDR1 is DFQATT and CDR2 is SNEGSKA in the germline V gene (reference sequence). This chain's CDR3 is CSARVRGGVRDTQYF. The CDR3 DNA is TGCAGTGCTAGGGTGCGGGGGGGAGTCAGAGATACGCAGTATTTT.